This record concerns one T cell receptor beta chain sequence. CDR3 size: 15 residues. CDR1 MNHNY and CDR2 SVGAGI come from the germline V gene (reference sequence). Deletions cut 5 bases from V and 7 bases from J, with 17 bases between. These data come from a study of blood T cell repertoires in COVID-19. The table came from immunoSEQ multiplex PCR; TCRdb's copy has only in-frame clones and leaves some out. The sample records about 190,000 clones, 78% being singletons. This chain links TRBV6-6 with TRBJ1-4, with TRBD1 as a possible D gene (5 bases). The specimen was peripheral blood. The receptor's source is a woman aged 80 or over with active or convalescent COVID-19. CDR3 DNA sequence: TGTGCCAGCAGTGTCCCGGGCCTGGGGGGTGAAAAACTGTTTTTT. It is translated as CASSVPGLGGEKLFF.